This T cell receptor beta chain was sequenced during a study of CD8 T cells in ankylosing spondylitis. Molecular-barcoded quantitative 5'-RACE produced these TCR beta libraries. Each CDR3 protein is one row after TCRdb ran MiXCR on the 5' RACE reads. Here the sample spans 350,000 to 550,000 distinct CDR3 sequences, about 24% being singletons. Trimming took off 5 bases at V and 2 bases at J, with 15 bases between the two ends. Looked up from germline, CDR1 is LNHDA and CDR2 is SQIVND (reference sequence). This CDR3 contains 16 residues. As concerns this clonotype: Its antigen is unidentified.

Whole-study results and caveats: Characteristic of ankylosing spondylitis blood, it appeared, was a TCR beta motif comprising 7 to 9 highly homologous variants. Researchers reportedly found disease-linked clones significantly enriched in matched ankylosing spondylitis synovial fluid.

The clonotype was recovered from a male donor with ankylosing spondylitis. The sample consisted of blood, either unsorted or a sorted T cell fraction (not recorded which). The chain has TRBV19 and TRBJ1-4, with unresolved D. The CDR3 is CASSPIRVRTNEKLFF. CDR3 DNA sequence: TGTGCCAGTAGTCCTATTCGAGTAAGGACTAATGAAAAACTGTTTTTT.